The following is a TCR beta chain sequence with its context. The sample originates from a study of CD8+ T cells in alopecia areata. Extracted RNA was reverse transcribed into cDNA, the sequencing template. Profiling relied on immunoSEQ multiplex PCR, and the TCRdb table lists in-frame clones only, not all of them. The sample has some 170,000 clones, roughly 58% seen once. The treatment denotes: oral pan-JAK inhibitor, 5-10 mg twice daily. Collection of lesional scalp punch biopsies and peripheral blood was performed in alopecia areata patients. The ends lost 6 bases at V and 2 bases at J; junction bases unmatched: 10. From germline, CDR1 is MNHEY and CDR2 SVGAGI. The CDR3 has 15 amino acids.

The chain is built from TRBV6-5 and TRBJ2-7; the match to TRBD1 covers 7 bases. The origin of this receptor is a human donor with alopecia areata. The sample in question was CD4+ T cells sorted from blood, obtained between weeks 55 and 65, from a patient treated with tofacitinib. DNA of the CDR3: TGTGCCAGCAGATGGAGGACAGGCTTGACCTACGAGCAGTACTTC. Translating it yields CASRWRTGLTYEQYF.